These 31 T cell receptor beta chains share one sample of origin, sequenced in a study of blood T cell repertoires in COVID-19. TCRdb's table, derived via immunoSEQ multiplex PCR, lists solely in-frame clones and lacks some. The table records about 49,000 clones, 86% of them present only once. Sequenced material: peripheral blood. Receptors were obtained from a man aged 35 to 55 with active COVID-19.

This clone was recorded once. The chain is built from TRBV19 and TRBJ1-6; TRBD1 agrees at 10 bases. Germline V lookup: CDR1 LNHDA, CDR2 SQIVND (reference sequence). The trim removed 5 bases at V and 7 bases at J, leaving 8 bases unmatched. This CDR3 has 16 residues. The CDR3 region is CASSRSVDRGNSPLHF. CDR3 nucleotide sequence: TGTGCCAGTAGTCGATCGGTGGACAGGGGGAATTCACCCCTCCACTTT.

V gene TRBV13 combines with J gene TRBJ2-1; TRBD1 aligns across 12 bases. CDR3 length equals 16 residues. With V trimmed by 1 base and J by 6 bases, 4 bases remained unmatched. Germline V gene data show CDR1 as PRHDT and CDR2 as FYEKMQ (reference sequence). The CDR3 nucleotides are TGTGCCAGCAGCTTAGCCGGGACAGGGGGCGGCAATGAGCAGTTCTTC. This encodes CASSLAGTGGGNEQFF.

V and J are TRBV6-5 and TRBJ2-1; D possibly corresponds to TRBD2 (5 bases). CDR1 and CDR2 (germline): MNHEY, SVGAGI. The CDR3 totals 14 residues. Trimming left V 9 bases short and J 4 bases short, with 16 bases between. CDR3 loop: CASGWSGAYNEQFF. CDR3 bases: TGTGCCAGTGGGTGGAGCGGAGCTTACAATGAGCAGTTCTTC.

The rearrangement links TRBV6-1 to TRBJ2-1, with TRBD2 matching over 14 bases. The CDR3 covers 18 residues. Germline V gene sequence: CDR1 MNHNS, CDR2 SASEGT. V trimming: 2 bases; J trimming: 1 base; junction bases outside the gene matches: 4. The CDR3 DNA follows: TGTGCCAGCAGTGAACTTGGACTAGCGGGAGGTTCCTACAATGAGCAGTTCTTC. Translating it yields CASSELGLAGGSYNEQFF.

The rearrangement joins TRBV10-1 to TRBJ1-5; a weak D match, TRBD1 (5 bases). V lost 2 bases to trimming and J lost 5 bases, with 7 bases between them. Germline lookup yields CDR1 WNHNN and CDR2 SYGVQD (reference sequence). This CDR3 has 13 amino acids. In DNA, the CDR3 is TGCGCCAGCAGTGAGACGGGGGATCAGCCCCAGCATTTT. It specifies CASSETGDQPQHF.

This chain connects TRBV30 to TRBJ1-1; the match to TRBD1 covers 9 bases. The germline V gene has CDR1 GTSNPN and CDR2 SVGIG (reference sequence). With 7 bases clipped from V and 5 bases from J, the junction kept 11 bases outside the gene matches. The CDR3 contains 14 residues. CDR3 in amino acids: CASGQGNGRTEAFF. The CDR3 region has the DNA TGTGCCTCGGGACAGGGAAACGGCAGGACTGAAGCTTTCTTT. Drawing the rest from reference TRBV30 and TRBJ1-1, the complete variable domain is SQTIHQWPATLVQPVGSPLSLECTVEGTSNPNLYWYRQAAGRGLQLLFYSVGIGQISSEVPQNLSASRPQDRQFILSSKKLLLSDSGFYLCASGQGNGRTEAFFGQGTRLTVV.

The chain combines TRBV30 with TRBJ2-5; unclear D gene. Trimming took off 5 bases at V and 4 bases at J, with 8 bases between the two ends. Germline V gene sequence: CDR1 GTSNPN, CDR2 SVGIG (reference sequence). The CDR3 is 11 amino acids. CDR3 DNA: TGTGCCTGGGGGCATAGAGAGACCCAGTACTTC. Its translation is CAWGHRETQYF. Complete variable domain (other parts from reference TRBV30 and TRBJ2-5): SQTIHQWPATLVQPVGSPLSLECTVEGTSNPNLYWYRQAAGRGLQLLFYSVGIGQISSEVPQNLSASRPQDRQFILSSKKLLLSDSGFYLCAWGHRETQYFGPGTRLLVL.

This clone showed up just a few times. V gene TRBV3-1 (or the pseudogene TRBV3-2) combines with J gene TRBJ2-7; D is ambiguous. The CDR3 is made up of 13 amino acids. Germline loops: CDR1 LGHDT, CDR2 YNNKEL (reference sequence). V was cut by 5 bases and J by 2 bases, with 10 bases left in between. This CDR3 reads CASSSPLTYEQYF. For the CDR3, the DNA is TGTGCCAGCAGCTCTCCCCTTACCTACGAGCAGTACTTC.

There are a few counts of this clone. The CDR3 region is CASSRPRARANEQFF. Written as DNA, the CDR3 is TGTGCCAGCAGTCGTCCCAGAGCGCGGGCCAATGAGCAGTTCTTC. V usage is TRBV5-4 and J usage is TRBJ2-1; a possible D gene is TRBD2 (5 bases). The CDR3 spans 15 residues. Germline V gene data show CDR1 as SGHNT and CDR2 as YYREEE (reference sequence). V shed 5 bases and J shed 6 bases, with 18 bases lying between them.

This chain connects TRBV9 to TRBJ2-1; possibly TRBD2 for D (5 bases). The V gene lost 3 bases and the J gene lost 4 bases, with 11 bases spanning the gap. Germline values: CDR1 SGDLS, CDR2 YYNGEE. This CDR3 region has 14 residues. CDR3 sequence: CASSALERYNEQFF. The CDR3 DNA sequence: TGTGCCAGCAGCGCGTTGGAGCGGTACAATGAGCAGTTCTTC.

The genes are TRBV5-1 and TRBJ2-2, with D possibly matching TRBD1 (6 bases). CDR3 length equals 15 residues. Germline CDR1 reads SGHRS; CDR2 reads YFSETQ. V gave up 4 bases and J gave up 5 bases, with 15 bases separating them. The CDR3 spells CASSQGHWGTGELFF. The CDR3 DNA follows: TGCGCCAGCAGCCAGGGGCACTGGGGGACCGGGGAGCTGTTTTTT.

This chain links TRBV5-1 with TRBJ2-1; 14 bases are a match to TRBD2. The ends lost 4 bases at V and 0 bases at J; junction bases unmatched: 3. CDR1 SGHRS and CDR2 YFSETQ come from the germline V gene. CDR3 length equals 17 residues. CDR3 protein: CASSLGTSGGSYNEQFF. The CDR3 coding sequence is TGCGCCAGCAGCCTTGGGACTAGCGGGGGCTCCTACAATGAGCAGTTCTTC.

The genes are TRBV10-3 and TRBJ1-2; 9 bases are shared with TRBD1. Losses at the gene ends were 4 bases for V and 6 bases for J; bases not matched to a gene: 6. The length of the CDR3 is 14 residues. The germline gives CDR1 ENHRY, CDR2 SYGVKD. The DNA of the CDR3 is TGTGCCATCAGTGCCCGGGACAGGGTTGATGGCTACACCTTC. Residues: CAISARDRVDGYTF.

The chain joins TRBV7-3 to TRBJ2-7; D possibly corresponds to TRBD1 (6 bases). V was pared by 6 bases and J by 2 bases, with 14 bases between. Germline values: CDR1 SGHTA, CDR2 FQGTGA. The CDR3 runs to 14 residues. CDR3 coding DNA: TGTGCCAGCAGTCCAGGGGTCGGCACCTACGAGCAGTACTTC. Amino acids: CASSPGVGTYEQYF.

The CDR3 region is CASSLRTSGYVAGANVLTF. In DNA form, the CDR3 reads TGTGCCAGTAGTCTTCGGACTAGCGGGTACGTTGCTGGGGCCAACGTCCTGACTTTC. V is TRBV19 and J is TRBJ2-6, with 11 bases identical to TRBD2. This CDR3 has 19 amino acids. CDR1 and CDR2 from the germline V gene are LNHDA and SQIVND (reference sequence). V was pared by 5 bases and J by 2 bases, with 11 bases of the junction left unmatched. The full variable domain, in which reference TRBV19 and TRBJ2-6 provide the parts outside the CDR3, is DGGITQSPKYLFRKEGQNVTLSCEQNLNHDAMYWYRQDPGQGLRLIYYSQIVNDFQKGDIAEGYSVSREKKESFPLTVTSAQKNPTAFYLCASSLRTSGYVAGANVLTFGAGSRLTVL.

J is TRBJ1-6 and V is TRBV28; unclear D gene. Deletions cut 3 bases from V and 3 bases from J, with 9 bases between. The CDR3 length is 15 residues. Looked up from germline, CDR1 is MDHEN and CDR2 is SYDVKM. The chain's CDR3 is CASSFRGFYNSPLHF. In DNA, the CDR3 is TGTGCCAGCAGTTTTCGAGGGTTCTATAATTCACCCCTCCACTTT.

This chain links TRBV29-1 with TRBJ1-4; possibly TRBD1 for D (5 bases). Germline values: CDR1 SQVTM, CDR2 ANQGSEA. V gave up 4 bases and J gave up 0 bases, with 9 bases separating them. This CDR3 is built from 14 residues. CDR3 region: CSVGAGPTNEKLFF. DNA of the CDR3: TGCAGCGTTGGGGCGGGGCCAACTAATGAAAAACTGTTTTTT.

This clone was found a few times. The gene calls are TRBV3-1 (or the pseudogene TRBV3-2) and TRBJ2-7; TRBD2 might be the D (5 bases). The CDR3 totals 16 residues. Trimming took off 2 bases at V and 2 bases at J, with 16 bases between the two ends. Germline CDR1 reads LGHDT; CDR2 reads YNNKEL (reference sequence). The CDR3 DNA is TGTGCCAGCAGCCAACAGTCCGACTCGACTACCTACGAGCAGTACTTC. This codes for CASSQQSDSTTYEQYF.

The V call is TRBV5-6, the J call TRBJ2-7, with TRBD1 as a possible D gene (6 bases). V was clipped by 0 bases and J by 6 bases, with 10 bases between them. This CDR3 region has 13 residues. Germline-derived CDR1 and CDR2 are SGHDT and YYEEEE. In DNA form, the CDR3 reads TGTGCCAGCAGCTTGGATCGAGGGGGCGAGCAGTACTTC. The encoded protein is CASSLDRGGEQYF.

This clone was detected only once. The chain carries TRBV4-1 and TRBJ1-4, with TRBD1 matching over 9 bases. The V gene end was trimmed by 7 bases and the J gene end by 2 bases; junction bases not matched to a gene: 14. Germline V lookup: CDR1 MGHRA, CDR2 YSYEKL. The CDR3 extends over 18 amino acids. CDR3 in amino acids: CASTSRQGEKQTNEKLFF. The CDR3 bases are TGCGCCAGCACCTCGAGACAGGGGGAAAAGCAGACTAATGAAAAACTGTTTTTT.

This chain connects TRBV25-1 to TRBJ1-2; weak D call: TRBD1 (6 bases). The CDR3 runs to 16 residues. Germline assignment: CDR1 MGHDK and CDR2 SYGVNS. Deletions cut 4 bases from V and 8 bases from J, with 23 bases between. The CDR3 region is CASSVRARGGAYGYTF. The CDR3 nucleotides are TGTGCCAGCAGTGTCCGGGCGAGGGGGGGGGCATACGGCTACACCTTC.

The rearrangement links TRBV7-9 to TRBJ2-7; D remains unclear. V lost 7 bases to trimming and J lost 2 bases, with 33 bases between them. This CDR3 is 20 amino acids long. Germline V gene lookup returns CDR1 SEHNR and CDR2 FQNEAQ (reference sequence). CDR3 loop: CASTATSPHPMGDLTYEQYF. The CDR3 DNA follows: TGTGCCAGCACCGCAACTTCCCCTCACCCAATGGGCGATCTGACCTACGAGCAGTACTTC.

CDR3 loop: CASSHPPLEGAFF. The CDR3 nucleotides read TGTGCCAGCAGCCATCCCCCTCTCGAGGGAGCTTTCTTT. The J gene is TRBJ1-1, the V gene TRBV7-9, with unresolved D. Germline values: CDR1 SEHNR, CDR2 FQNEAQ (reference sequence). V lost 5 bases and J 10 bases, leaving 17 bases between the germline ends. The CDR3 extends over 13 amino acids.

This clone came up a few times. The chain has TRBV19 and TRBJ2-1; TRBD2 aligns across 14 bases. Germline values: CDR1 LNHDA, CDR2 SQIVND (reference sequence). The CDR3 covers 17 residues. V dropped 6 bases and J dropped 6; count of bases not matched to a gene: 10. CDR3 sequence (DNA): TGTGCCAGTAGGACGTCCCGGACTAGCGGGAGGACCAATGAGCAGTTCTTC. Translating gives CASRTSRTSGRTNEQFF.

A few counts support this clone. J is TRBJ2-7 and V is TRBV9; TRBD2 matches at 10 bases. Germline values: CDR1 SGDLS, CDR2 YYNGEE. V dropped 2 bases and J dropped 6; count of bases not matched to a gene: 8. The CDR3 sequence is 15 residues long. The CDR3 reads CASSVLAGEGAEQYF. As DNA, the CDR3 is TGTGCCAGCAGCGTTCTAGCGGGAGAAGGAGCCGAGCAGTACTTC.

The V and J genes are TRBV28 and TRBJ2-3; 7 nucleotides match TRBD1. CDR1 is MDHEN, CDR2 SYDVKM, per germline. The V and J ends lost 7 bases and 6 bases, in that order; junction bases with no gene match: 13. CDR3 size: 15 residues. The CDR3 coding sequence is TGTGCCAGCACCCAGACAGGGTTGAGTTGGGATACGCAGTATTTT. Translating it yields CASTQTGLSWDTQYF. Looking up the rest from reference TRBV28 and TRBJ2-3 gives the full variable domain: DVKVTQSSRYLVKRTGEKVFLECVQDMDHENMFWYRQDPGLGLRLIYFSYDVKMKEKGDIPEGYSVSREKKERFSLILESASTNQTSMYLCASTQTGLSWDTQYFGPGTRLTVL.

J is TRBJ1-2 and V is TRBV3-1 (or the pseudogene TRBV3-2), with 7 nucleotides matching TRBD1. V shed 2 bases, J shed 4 bases, and the junction held 4 bases outside the gene matches. This CDR3 is 14 amino acids long. Looked up from germline, CDR1 is LGHDT and CDR2 is YNNKEL (reference sequence). The CDR3, as DNA: TGTGCCAGCAGCCAAATGGGACAGCTCTATGGCTACACCTTC. Translating it yields CASSQMGQLYGYTF.

The chain has TRBV18 and TRBJ2-6, with a weak D call TRBD2 (5 bases). The V and J ends lost 2 bases and 0 bases respectively, with 5 bases between them. The CDR3 sequence is 15 residues long. Germline CDR1 reads KGHSH; CDR2 reads LQKENI. The CDR3 here is CASSPGGSGANVLTF. In DNA form, the CDR3 reads TGTGCCAGCTCACCAGGAGGCTCTGGGGCCAACGTCCTGACTTTC.

V and J are TRBV28 and TRBJ1-5, with 7 bases aligning to TRBD1. V lost 8 bases to trimming and J lost 2 bases; unmatched junction nucleotides: 6. Germline V lookup: CDR1 MDHEN, CDR2 SYDVKM. The CDR3 spans 14 residues. CDR3 loop: CASRQGLGNQPQHF. DNA for the CDR3: TGTGCCAGCCGACAGGGCCTAGGCAATCAGCCCCAGCATTTT. Complete variable domain (other parts from reference TRBV28 and TRBJ1-5): DVKVTQSSRYLVKRTGEKVFLECVQDMDHENMFWYRQDPGLGLRLIYFSYDVKMKEKGDIPEGYSVSREKKERFSLILESASTNQTSMYLCASRQGLGNQPQHFGDGTRLSIL.

The chain is built from TRBV15 and TRBJ1-2; 8 bases are shared with TRBD1. V lost 2 bases, J lost 8 bases, and 10 bases stayed unmatched. The length of the CDR3 is 15 residues. Germline-derived CDR1 and CDR2 are LNHNV and YYDKDF (reference sequence). The CDR3 protein is CATSRLPDRAVGYTF. The CDR3 region has the DNA TGTGCCACCAGCAGACTACCGGACAGGGCGGTAGGCTACACCTTC.

The chain uses TRBV27 and TRBJ1-1, with TRBD1 as a possible D gene (6 bases). The V end was cut by 5 bases, the J end by 6 bases, with 16 bases between. Per the germline V gene, CDR1 is MNHEY and CDR2 is SMNVEV (reference sequence). The CDR3 has 14 residues. The CDR3 protein is CASSPKGESPEAFF. DNA for the CDR3: TGTGCCAGCAGTCCAAAGGGGGAGTCGCCTGAAGCTTTCTTT.